One T cell receptor beta chain is described in this entry. This study enrolled people aged about 18 to 100 from 24 US geographic areas. Donors of Cohort 3 who recovered were those that had two negative PCRs, clearance, or symptom resolution. This sample is part of a study of blood T cell repertoires in COVID-19. Background on the study: The cDNA or gDNA used as material had been derived from T cells, B-cell-depleted T cells, or PBMCs.

Authors' data handling: Reference gene primer amplification yielded estimated nucleated cell counts. Libraries were prepared by immunoSEQ multiplex PCR; TCRdb keeps only in-frame clonotypes and omits some of them. V and J calls and clone size follow that table, whereas D and trimming were derived from the DNA. This table holds around 390,000 clones, approximately 87% found once. The sequencing input was PBMCs or T cells enriched from blood (not recorded which). This clonotype was sampled from a woman in her fifties or sixties who had recovered from COVID-19.

CDR3 nucleotides: TGTGCCAGCAGTTTGGAGGCCTCCAGACTGTTTTTT. Encoded protein: CASSLEASRLFF. The chain employs TRBV28 and TRBJ1-4; no reliable D call. CDR3 size: 12 residues. Germline values: CDR1 MDHEN, CDR2 SYDVKM. V was pared by 3 bases and J by 13 bases, with 12 bases between.